This T cell receptor (beta chain) is drawn from a study of shared clonotypes between healthy human individuals. Sequencing was performed with immunoSEQ multiplex PCR; in TCRdb, only in-frame clones are kept and a portion is missing. The table has 550,000 to 850,000 clones, around 74% seen once. V was shortened by 2 bases and J by 6 bases, with 13 bases between the two germline ends. CDR3 size: 15 residues. Germline loops: CDR1 SEHNR, CDR2 FQNEAQ (reference sequence). Study donors comprised healthy, HIV-negative adults devoid of recent acute infection or vaccination. CD4+ cells were split into CD45RA+ naive and CD45RA-negative memory subsets.

The source is a woman between 25 and 40 years old in good health. V gene TRBV7-9 combines with J gene TRBJ1-4; the D is unclear. The sample comprised memory CD4+ T cells sorted from blood. Sample subset: CD45RA-negative fraction. The CDR3 DNA follows: TGTGCCAGCAGCTTACGGGCAGGTCAGGATGAAAAACTGTTTTTT. Translation: CASSLRAGQDEKLFF.